The rows below give T cell receptor beta chains drawn from one sample of a study of blood T cell repertoires in COVID-19. The table came from immunoSEQ multiplex PCR; TCRdb's copy has only in-frame clones and leaves some out. The sample gives roughly 100,000 clones, more than 80% of which show up once; less than 40% is in the top ten. Sequencing used peripheral blood. Every receptor here comes from an elderly woman with acute or convalescent COVID-19. Both conserved end residues are trimmed from each CDR3. Each record gives: V gene, clone size, J gene, CDR3 protein. A row's size may be missing; if present it is once, few, many or a size class.

>TRBV6-5|-|TRBJ1-3
VEIRGLAGNTIY
>TRBV19|once|TRBJ1-2
ASSKLTHPGGDGYT
>TRBV18|once|TRBJ1-5
ASSPPGQDSNQPQH
>TRBV29-1|-|TRBJ1-2
SVEPRTGSNYGYT
>TRBV9|-|TRBJ2-5
ASSVAGLATETQY
>TRBV4-1|-|TRBJ2-7
ASSHGLAGTYEQY
>TRBV3-1/TRBV3-2|-|TRBJ1-4
ASSQPQEKLF
>TRBV6-4|-|TRBJ2-1
ASSDSVGVYNEQF
>TRBV18|-|TRBJ1-2
ASSPPGTGVGYT
>TRBV30|-|TRBJ1-1
AWRKTATSTF
>TRBV5-1|-|TRBJ1-1
ASSLPGYMNTEAF
>TRBV6-6|-|TRBJ1-1
ASSPSFGWDTEAF
>TRBV3-1/TRBV3-2|many|TRBJ2-6
ASSYTGTGITGANVLT
>TRBV19|few|TRBJ1-6
ASSLTGSSYNSPLH
>TRBV9|-|TRBJ2-2
ASSPTSGGANTGELF
>TRBV28|-|TRBJ1-1
ASSSGQGRAF
>TRBV2|-|TRBJ1-4
ASSGGRDEKLF
>TRBV6-2/TRBV6-3|once|TRBJ2-5
ASSRTGGIETQY
>TRBV3-1/TRBV3-2|-|TRBJ2-7
ASSPGTSHYEQY
>TRBV6-5|once|TRBJ2-7
ASSYGGQGSEQY
>TRBV7-9|-|TRBJ1-3
ASSLAPAGSGNTIY
>TRBV7-2|few|TRBJ2-2
ASSLGPLGGASTGELF
>TRBV6-6|once|TRBJ2-2
ASNGGGAPTGELF
>TRBV6-5|once|TRBJ1-1
ASSYGGGVNTEAF
>TRBV7-9|-|TRBJ1-4
ASSLSSGTSNEKLF
>TRBV10-3|-|TRBJ2-5
AISGPSEGSGGFKETQY
>TRBV7-8|-|TRBJ2-3
ASRRKLAGGPKTSTDTQY
>TRBV24-1|-|TRBJ2-1
ATSDTGTSIHEQF
>TRBV7-9|-|TRBJ2-3
ASSYGQVTADTQY
>TRBV6-1|few|TRBJ1-1
ASSAGTLRVNTEAF
>TRBV20-1|once|TRBJ1-2
SVGRGSGYT
>TRBV19|-|TRBJ1-2
ASSIEEGAGYT
>TRBV28|-|TRBJ1-1
ASSLGTGIGTEAF
>TRBV7-6|-|TRBJ2-1
ASSLVSGGPWNEQF
>TRBV19|-|TRBJ1-6
ASSSTGFNSPLH
>TRBV20-1|-|TRBJ2-7
SATSSEQY
>TRBV5-1|-|TRBJ2-3
ASSLAGGAGTDTQY
>TRBV24-1|-|TRBJ2-1
ATSGGRTWNEQF
>TRBV27|few|TRBJ1-5
ASSPTPGQGPDQPQH
>TRBV5-5|-|TRBJ2-1
ASSLEGVSYNEQF
>TRBV18|-|TRBJ2-4
ASSQGQAKNIQY
>TRBV24-1|-|TRBJ1-2
ATSDPTPGTGGGYT